This TCR beta chain was captured by sequencing in a study of graft-versus-host responses after intestinal transplantation. Turning to the study itself: Transplants given to recipients were multivisceral, liver-intestinal, or isolated intestinal. After anti-thymocyte globulin induction, recipients took tacrolimus and steroids for approximately three years. The study's findings and limits: In recipient marrow, GvH clones were found, and some appeared first in ileum or blood. Those patients showing graft-donor T cell macrochimerism displayed high graft-versus-host to host-versus-graft clonal ratios in allografts.

A word on this clone: Antigen specificity is unknown.

J was trimmed by 11 bases and V by 3 bases; bases with no gene match: 12. Germline values: CDR1 SGHRS, CDR2 YFSETQ. There are 14 residues in the CDR3. Only in-frame clones appear in the TCRdb table, and some are missing; sequencing was by immunoSEQ multiplex PCR. Here the sample spans around 90,000 clones, roughly 92% being singletons. The sequences come from unstimulated CD4+ T cells sorted from spleen or lymph node cells, collected before intestinal transplant. The genes are TRBV5-1 and TRBJ2-5; 8 bases map to TRBD2. This receptor was identified in a human donor who received an intestinal transplant. DNA of the CDR3: TGCGCCAGCAGCTCTGAAGCGGGAGTTCTAGTGCAGTACTTC. Encoded protein: CASSSEAGVLVQYF.